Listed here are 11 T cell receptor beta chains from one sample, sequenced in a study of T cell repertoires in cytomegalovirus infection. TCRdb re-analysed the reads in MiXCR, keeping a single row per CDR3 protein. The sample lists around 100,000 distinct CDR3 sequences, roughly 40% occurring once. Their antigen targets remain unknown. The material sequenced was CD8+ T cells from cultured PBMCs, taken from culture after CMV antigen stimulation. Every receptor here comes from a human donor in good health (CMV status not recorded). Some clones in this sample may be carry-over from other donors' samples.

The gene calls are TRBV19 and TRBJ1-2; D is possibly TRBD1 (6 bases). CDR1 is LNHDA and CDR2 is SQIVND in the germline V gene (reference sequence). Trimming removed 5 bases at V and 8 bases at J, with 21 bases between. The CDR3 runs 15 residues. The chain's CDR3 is CASSFPEARGLGYTF. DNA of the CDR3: TGTGCCAGTAGTTTTCCGGAGGCCAGGGGTTTGGGCTACACCTTC.

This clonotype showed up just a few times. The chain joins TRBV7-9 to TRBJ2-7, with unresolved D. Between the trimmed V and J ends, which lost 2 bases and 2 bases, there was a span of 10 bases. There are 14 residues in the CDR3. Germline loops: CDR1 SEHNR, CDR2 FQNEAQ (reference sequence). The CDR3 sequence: CASSLLARPYEQYF. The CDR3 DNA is TGTGCCAGCAGCTTATTGGCCAGACCCTACGAGCAGTACTTC.

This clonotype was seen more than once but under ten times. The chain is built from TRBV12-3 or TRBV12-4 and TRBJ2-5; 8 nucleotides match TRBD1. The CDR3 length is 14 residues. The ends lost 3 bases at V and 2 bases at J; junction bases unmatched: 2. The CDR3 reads CASSFRQGQETQYF. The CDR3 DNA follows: TGTGCCAGCAGTTTTCGACAGGGGCAAGAGACCCAGTACTTC.

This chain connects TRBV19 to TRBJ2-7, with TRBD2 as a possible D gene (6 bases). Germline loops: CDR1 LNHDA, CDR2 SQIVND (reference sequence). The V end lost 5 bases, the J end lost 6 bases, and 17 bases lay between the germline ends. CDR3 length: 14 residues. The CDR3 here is CASSSYGGVAEQYF. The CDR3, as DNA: TGTGCCAGTAGTTCCTACGGAGGGGTAGCCGAGCAGTACTTC.

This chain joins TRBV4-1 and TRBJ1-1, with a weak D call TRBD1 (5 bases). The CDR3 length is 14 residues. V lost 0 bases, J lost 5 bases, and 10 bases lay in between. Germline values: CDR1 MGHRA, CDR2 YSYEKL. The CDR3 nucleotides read TGCGCCAGCAGCCAAGATCTGGGGGGGACTGAAGCTTTCTTT. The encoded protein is CASSQDLGGTEAFF.

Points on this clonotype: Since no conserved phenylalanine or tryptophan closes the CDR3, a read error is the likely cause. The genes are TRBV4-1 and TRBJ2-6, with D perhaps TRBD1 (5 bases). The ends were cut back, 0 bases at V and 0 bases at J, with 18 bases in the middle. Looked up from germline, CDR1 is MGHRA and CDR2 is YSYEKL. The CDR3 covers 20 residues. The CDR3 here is CASSQDPVTVPASGANVLTL. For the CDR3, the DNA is TGCGCCAGCAGCCAAGACCCTGTGACAGTCCCGGCCTCTGGGGCCAACGTCCTGACTTTG.

The chain's CDR3 is CASSLDPASSYNEQFF. DNA for the CDR3: TGTGCCAGCAGCTTGGATCCGGCGAGCTCCTACAATGAGCAGTTCTTC. This chain uses TRBV5-4 with TRBJ2-1; D is uncertain. The germline V gene has CDR1 SGHNT and CDR2 YYREEE (reference sequence). V dropped 0 bases and J dropped 0 bases, with 10 bases sitting between them. CDR3 size: 16 residues.

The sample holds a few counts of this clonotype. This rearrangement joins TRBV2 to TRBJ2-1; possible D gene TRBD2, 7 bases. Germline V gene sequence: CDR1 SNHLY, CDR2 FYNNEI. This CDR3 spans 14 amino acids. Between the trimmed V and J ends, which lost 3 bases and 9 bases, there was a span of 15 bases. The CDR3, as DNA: TGTGCCAGCAGTGATGGGGGGGGCGCGAGTGAGCAGTTCTTC. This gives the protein CASSDGGGASEQFF.

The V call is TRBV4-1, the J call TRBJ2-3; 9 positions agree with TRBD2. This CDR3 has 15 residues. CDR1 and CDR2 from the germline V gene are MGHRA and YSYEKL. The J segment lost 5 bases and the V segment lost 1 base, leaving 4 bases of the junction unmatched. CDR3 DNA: TGCGCCAGCAGCCAAGTACGACTAGCGGTAGATACGCAGTATTTT. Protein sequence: CASSQVRLAVDTQYF.

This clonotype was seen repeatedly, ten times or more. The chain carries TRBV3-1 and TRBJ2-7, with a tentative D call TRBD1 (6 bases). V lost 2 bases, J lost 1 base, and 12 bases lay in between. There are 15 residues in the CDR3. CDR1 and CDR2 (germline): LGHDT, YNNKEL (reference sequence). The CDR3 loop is CASSQSFGQSYEQYF. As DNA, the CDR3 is TGTGCCAGCAGCCAATCGTTCGGACAGTCCTACGAGCAGTACTTC.

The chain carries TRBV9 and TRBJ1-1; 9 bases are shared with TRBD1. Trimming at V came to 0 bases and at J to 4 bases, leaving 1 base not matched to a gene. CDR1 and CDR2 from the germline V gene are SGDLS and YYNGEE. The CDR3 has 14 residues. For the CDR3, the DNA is TGTGCCAGCAGCGTAGGACAGGGGGTCACTGAAGCTTTCTTT. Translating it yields CASSVGQGVTEAFF.